This entry is about one TCR beta chain. V lost 3 bases, J lost 6 bases, and 18 bases lay in between. This CDR3 region has 15 residues. The germline gives CDR1 MGHRA, CDR2 YSYEKL. This sample was included in a study of blood T cell repertoires in COVID-19. Across the study: Some COVID-19 samples were acute and others convalescent; all came from the United States, Italy and Spain.

Clones were read by immunoSEQ multiplex PCR, and TCRdb kept only the in-frame ones, dropping some. The sample shows hundreds of thousands of clones, less than 90% of them seen only once. Cohort 3 donors counted as recovered after two negative PCRs, clearance, or resolved symptoms. The TCR comes from a woman aged 50 to 65 who had recovered from COVID-19. Sequences were obtained from PBMCs or T cells enriched from blood (not recorded which). This sequence joins TRBV4-1 and TRBJ2-7; maybe TRBD2 (5 bases). CDR3 in amino acids: CASSHSGRGPGEQYF. The CDR3 DNA sequence: TGCGCCAGCAGCCATTCTGGGAGAGGGCCTGGCGAGCAGTACTTC.